The 23 T cell receptor beta chains below were found in one sample sequenced in a study of neurological immune-mediated disorders. Each CDR3 protein gets one entry after TCRdb re-called the 5' RACE reads with MiXCR. The sample carries roughly 90,000 distinct CDR3 sequences, under 4.5% recorded once. The sample was PBMCs. The source is a woman in her forties or fifties with multiple sclerosis.

There are many counts of this clonotype. V gene TRBV20-1 combines with J gene TRBJ2-7; 9 positions match TRBD1. Trimming cost V 6 bases and J 3 bases; bases outside gene matches: 3. This CDR3 contains 12 residues. Germline CDR1 is DFQATT and CDR2 is SNEGSKA (reference sequence). The CDR3 region is CSARDRVYEQYF. CDR3 nucleotide sequence: TGCAGTGCCCGGGACAGGGTCTACGAGCAGTACTTC.

This clonotype was observed at least ten times. This chain joins TRBV7-2 and TRBJ2-3; D uncertain. Germline loops: CDR1 SGHTA, CDR2 FQGNSA. V lost 1 base and J 8 bases, leaving 4 bases between the germline ends. CDR3 length: 11 residues. CDR3 sequence: CASSLDGTQYF. The CDR3 bases are TGTGCCAGCAGCTTAGATGGTACGCAGTATTTT. The variable domain in full, completed from reference TRBV7-2 and TRBJ2-3, reads GAGVSQSPSNKVTEKGKDVELRCDPISGHTALYWYRQSLGQGLEFLIYFQGNSAPDKSGLPSDRFSAERTGGSVSTLTIQRTQQEDSAVYLCASSLDGTQYFGPGTRLTVL.

This clonotype was counted at least ten times. The gene calls are TRBV7-6 and TRBJ2-3; 9 bases are a match to TRBD2. Germline V gene data show CDR1 as SGHVS and CDR2 as FNYEAQ. Losses at the gene ends were 1 base for V and 0 bases for J; bases not matched to a gene: 8. This CDR3 contains 18 residues. In DNA, the CDR3 is TGTGCCAGCAGCTTAGAAGGACTAGCGTCCTCTAGCACAGATACGCAGTATTTT. Protein product: CASSLEGLASSSTDTQYF.

V gene TRBV21-1 combines with J gene TRBJ1-5; the table names TRBD1, a call not compared with the DNA. TRBV21-1 corresponds to a pseudogene. CDR3 length: 16 residues. CDR3 region: CASSKTYRGSNQPQHF. The CDR3 DNA sequence: TGTGCCAGCAGCAAAACGTACAGGGGTAGCAATCAGCCCCAGCATTTT.

This clonotype was observed at least ten times. CDR3 loop: CASSSRRRGESYDEQFF. The DNA of the CDR3 is TGTGCCAGCAGCTCCCGACGTCGGGGGGAAAGTTACGATGAGCAGTTCTTC. The chain recombines TRBV13 with TRBJ2-1; 7 nucleotides line up with TRBD2. Losses at the gene ends were 4 bases for V and 8 bases for J; bases not matched to a gene: 17. Germline values: CDR1 PRHDT, CDR2 FYEKMQ (reference sequence). The CDR3 runs 17 residues.

This clonotype was recorded many times. This sequence joins TRBV29-1 and TRBJ1-2, with TRBD1 as a possible D gene (5 bases). CDR1 is SQVTM and CDR2 is ANQGSEA in the germline V gene. The ends were cut back, 7 bases at V and 6 bases at J, with 12 bases in the middle. The CDR3 totals 11 residues. The CDR3 coding sequence is TGCAGCGCGGGGCACAACAATGGCTACACCTTC. This codes for CSAGHNNGYTF. Together with reference TRBV29-1 and TRBJ1-2, the CDR3 gives the full variable domain: SAVISQKPSRDICQRGTSLTIQCQVDSQVTMMFWYRQQPGQSLTLIATANQGSEATYESGFVIDKFPISRPNLTFSTLTVSNMSPEDSSIYLCSAGHNNGYTFGSGTRLTVV.

This clonotype was seen many times. V gene TRBV3-1 combines with J gene TRBJ2-7; no clear D gene. Per germline, CDR1 LGHDT and CDR2 YNNKEL (reference sequence). There are 12 residues in the CDR3. Trimming pared 1 base from V and 2 bases from J, leaving 3 bases between. The CDR3 region has the DNA TGTGCCAGCAGCCAAGGACCCTACGAGCAGTACTTC. Encoded protein: CASSQGPYEQYF.

This clonotype was counted at least ten times. The J gene is TRBJ2-1, the V gene TRBV7-8, with D possibly matching TRBD1 (5 bases). The CDR3 has 16 amino acids. Germline V gene sequence: CDR1 SGHVS, CDR2 FQNEAQ. V was trimmed by 2 bases and J by 2 bases, leaving 13 bases between them. CDR3 coding DNA: TGTGCCAGCAGCTTATTGGGGCCCTTGGCCTACAATGAGCAGTTCTTC. It is translated as CASSLLGPLAYNEQFF. The full variable domain, rest sourced from reference TRBV7-8 and TRBJ2-1, is GAGVSQSPRYKVAKRGQDVALRCDPISGHVSLFWYQQALGQGPEFLTYFQNEAQLDKSGLPSDRFFAERPEGSVSTLKIQRTQQEDSAVYLCASSLLGPLAYNEQFFGPGTRLTVL.

This clonotype has a count of ten or more. The V gene is TRBV7-2, the J gene TRBJ2-7; TRBD2 aligns across 10 bases. Germline values: CDR1 SGHTA, CDR2 FQGNSA. The CDR3 is made up of 16 amino acids. J lost 0 bases, V lost 5 bases, and 7 bases had no gene match. The CDR3 reads CASSESRLAGSYEQYF. CDR3 DNA sequence: TGTGCCAGCAGCGAGTCCCGACTAGCGGGCTCCTACGAGCAGTACTTC. Based on the CDR3 plus reference TRBV7-2 and TRBJ2-7, the full variable domain is GAGVSQSPSNKVTEKGKDVELRCDPISGHTALYWYRQSLGQGLEFLIYFQGNSAPDKSGLPSDRFSAERTGGSVSTLTIQRTQQEDSAVYLCASSESRLAGSYEQYFGPGTRLTVT.

This clonotype was recorded many times. The V gene is TRBV5-4, the J gene TRBJ2-5, with D perhaps given as TRBD1 or TRBD2 (6 bases each). Trimming took off 2 bases at V and 5 bases at J, with 13 bases between the two ends. CDR3 length: 14 amino acids. CDR1 is SGHNT, CDR2 YYREEE, per germline (reference sequence). The CDR3 protein is CASSFGGLPETQYF. The CDR3 DNA follows: TGTGCCAGCAGCTTCGGGGGCCTCCCGGAGACCCAGTACTTC.

This clonotype occurred many times. This chain connects TRBV3-1 to TRBJ1-1; D is unclear. Looked up from germline, CDR1 is LGHDT and CDR2 is YNNKEL (reference sequence). This CDR3 is 14 amino acids long. The germline V and J ends were trimmed by 4 bases and 1 base, with 10 bases remaining between them. CDR3 amino acids: CASSRGWQNTEAFF. In nucleotides, the CDR3 is TGTGCCAGCAGCCGCGGCTGGCAGAACACTGAAGCTTTCTTT. Filled out from reference TRBV3-1 and TRBJ1-1, the complete variable domain reads DTAVSQTPKYLVTQMGNDKSIKCEQNLGHDTMYWYKQDSKKFLKIMFSYNNKELIINETVPNRFSPKSPDKAHLNLHINSLELGDSAVYFCASSRGWQNTEAFFGQGTRLTVV.

This clonotype was seen ten or more times. V usage is TRBV7-9 and J usage is TRBJ2-4; possible D gene TRBD1, 6 bases. Germline values: CDR1 SEHNR, CDR2 FQNEAQ (reference sequence). The CDR3 consists of 16 residues. Trimming took 3 bases from V and 1 from J, leaving 13 bases between them. CDR3 sequence (DNA): TGTGCCAGCAGCTTCCTACAGGGTGATGCCAAAAACATTCAGTACTTC. Residues: CASSFLQGDAKNIQYF.

This clonotype occurred many times. The chain joins TRBV7-9 to TRBJ1-2; no reliable D call. Germline assignment: CDR1 SEHNR and CDR2 FQNEAQ (reference sequence). The germline V and J ends were trimmed by 6 bases and 2 bases, with 19 bases remaining between them. This CDR3 contains 16 residues. The CDR3, as DNA: TGTGCCAGCAGGGTGGACGACTTGAGCCGAAACTATGGCTACACCTTC. Residues: CASRVDDLSRNYGYTF.

This clonotype was detected many times. The chain is built from TRBV10-3 and TRBJ2-5; D ambiguous. CDR1 and CDR2 from the germline V gene are ENHRY and SYGVKD. The CDR3 length is 14 residues. V was pared by 2 bases and J by 5 bases, with 12 bases between. The CDR3, as DNA: TGTGCCATCAGTGAGGCTGGCTTGGGGGAGACCCAGTACTTC. Its translation: CAISEAGLGETQYF.

This clonotype has only a few counts. A single base separates this from a much larger clone, so it may be a read error. The chain links TRBV29-1 to TRBJ2-1; 8 bases match TRBD2. This CDR3 has 14 residues. Germline CDR1 reads SQVTM; CDR2 reads ANQGSEA. After removal of 6 bases from V and 7 bases from J, the junction contained 11 bases not matched to a gene. CDR3 in DNA: TGCAGCGTGGACACTAGCGGACTTCTTAATGAGCAGTTCTTC. This translates into CSVDTSGLLNEQFF.

This clonotype came up many times. The rearrangement links TRBV28 to TRBJ1-1; D is uncertain. The CDR3 extends over 14 amino acids. Trimming removed 9 bases at V and 1 base at J, with 15 bases between. The germline V gene encodes CDR1 MDHEN and CDR2 SYDVKM. CDR3 nucleotide sequence: TGTGCCAGTCTAGGAGGGAGAAGGAACACTGAAGCTTTCTTT. Residues: CASLGGRRNTEAFF.

This clonotype was seen many times. The chain links TRBV12-3 or TRBV12-4 to TRBJ2-2; D tentatively reads TRBD1 or TRBD2 (5 bases each). V was shortened by 6 bases and J by 3 bases, with 14 bases between the two germline ends. The CDR3 spans 15 residues. CDR3 sequence (DNA): TGTGCCAGCAGCGGACGACGGGGACACACCGGGGAGCTGTTTTTT. It yields the protein CASSGRRGHTGELFF.

In this sample, this clonotype turned up many times. The chain combines TRBV6-1 with TRBJ2-5; TRBD2 agrees at 13 bases. The CDR3 is made up of 19 amino acids. Trimming cost V 2 bases and J 2 bases; bases outside gene matches: 11. CDR1 MNHNS and CDR2 SASEGT come from the germline V gene. The CDR3 region has the DNA TGTGCCAGCAGTGAATTGGGGCTTGGGACTAGCGGGGTTCAAGAGACCCAGTACTTC. This codes for CASSELGLGTSGVQETQYF.

In its sample, this clonotype was seen many times. The chain combines TRBV20-1 with TRBJ1-2; D perhaps matches TRBD1 (5 bases). In germline, CDR1 is DFQATT, CDR2 SNEGSKA (reference sequence). With 1 base removed from V and 0 bases from J, the gap between germline ends came to 15 bases. The CDR3 length is 16 residues. The CDR3 loop is CSARVPGRTTNYGYTF. Written as DNA, the CDR3 is TGCAGTGCTAGAGTACCGGGACGGACAACTAACTATGGCTACACCTTC.

This clonotype was detected ten times or more. V and J are TRBV7-2 and TRBJ2-7; TRBD2 matches at 8 bases. The junction had 11 bases not matched to a gene; V was cut back by 11 bases and J by 2 bases. The germline gives CDR1 SGHTA, CDR2 FQGNSA. The CDR3 is 14 amino acids. Here the CDR3 DNA reads TGTGCCTCTAAGAGCGGGGGACGAACCTACGAGCAGTACTTC. Its protein product is CASKSGGRTYEQYF.

This clonotype was seen ten or more times. The V gene is TRBV10-1, the J gene TRBJ2-1; a weak D match, TRBD2 (6 bases). Deletions cut 4 bases from V and 0 bases from J, with 10 bases between. The CDR3 runs to 15 residues. The germline V gene has CDR1 WNHNN and CDR2 SYGVQD (reference sequence). CDR3 in DNA: TGCGCCAGCAGTGGCGGGGACGGCTCCTACAATGAGCAGTTCTTC. It yields the protein CASSGGDGSYNEQFF.

In its sample, this clonotype was seen many times. The genes are TRBV2 and TRBJ2-2; 9 nucleotides line up with TRBD1. There are 15 residues in the CDR3. The J segment lost 4 bases and the V segment lost 7 bases, leaving 7 bases of the junction unmatched. The germline gives CDR1 SNHLY, CDR2 FYNNEI. CDR3 coding DNA: TGTGCCAGCAAGAGACAGGGGGAGACCACCGGGGAGCTGTTTTTT. This codes for CASKRQGETTGELFF.

Note on this clonotype: A much larger clone differs from this one at a single base, so this may be a read error. The chain carries TRBV6-2 or TRBV6-3 and TRBJ2-3; weak D call: TRBD2 (6 bases). The CDR3 consists of 15 residues. The V gene's germline CDR1 is MNHEY and CDR2 SVGEGT. The CDR3 sequence: CASKKRAGPLDKQYF. The DNA for the CDR3 is TGTGCCAGCAAGAAGAGGGCGGGGCCCTTAGATAAGCAGTATTTT.